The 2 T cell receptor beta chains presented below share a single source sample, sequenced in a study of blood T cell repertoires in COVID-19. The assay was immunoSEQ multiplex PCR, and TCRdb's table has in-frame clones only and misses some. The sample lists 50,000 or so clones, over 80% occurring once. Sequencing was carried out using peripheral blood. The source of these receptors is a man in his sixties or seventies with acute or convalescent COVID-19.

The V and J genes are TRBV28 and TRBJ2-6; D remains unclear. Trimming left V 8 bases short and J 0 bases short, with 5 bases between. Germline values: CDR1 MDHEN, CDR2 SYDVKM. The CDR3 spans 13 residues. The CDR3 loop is CASRASGANVLTF. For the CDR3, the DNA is TGTGCCAGCCGAGCCTCTGGGGCCAACGTCCTGACTTTC.

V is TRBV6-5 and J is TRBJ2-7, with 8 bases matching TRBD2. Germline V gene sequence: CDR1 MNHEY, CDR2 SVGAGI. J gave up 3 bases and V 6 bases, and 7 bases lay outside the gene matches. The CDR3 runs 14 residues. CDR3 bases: TGTGCCAGCAGGCGGGGGACTAGGGTCTACGAGCAGTACTTC. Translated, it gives CASRRGTRVYEQYF.